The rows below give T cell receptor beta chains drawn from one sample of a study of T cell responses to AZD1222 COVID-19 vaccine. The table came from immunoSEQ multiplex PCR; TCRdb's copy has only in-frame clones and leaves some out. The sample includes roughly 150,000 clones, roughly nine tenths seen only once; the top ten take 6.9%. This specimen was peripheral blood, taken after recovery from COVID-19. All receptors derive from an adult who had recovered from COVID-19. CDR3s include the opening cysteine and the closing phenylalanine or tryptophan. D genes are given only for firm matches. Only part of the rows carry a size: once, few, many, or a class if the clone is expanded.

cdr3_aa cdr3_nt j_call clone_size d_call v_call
CASSLDRKTYEQYF TGCGCCAGCAGCTTGGACAGAAAAACCTACGAGCAGTACTTC TRBJ2-7 - - TRBV5-1
CASSIGQDNEQFF TGTGCCAGCAGCATCGGACAGGACAATGAGCAGTTCTTC TRBJ2-1 - TRBD1 TRBV7-9
CASSYRLISGNEEQYF TGTGCCAGCAGTTATCGACTAATTAGCGGGAACGAAGAGCAGTACTTC TRBJ2-7 few TRBD2 TRBV28
CASSRTGGNNQPQHF TGTGCCAGTAGTAGGACAGGGGGTAACAATCAGCCCCAGCATTTT TRBJ1-5 once TRBD1 TRBV19
CASSYEALAADTQYF TGTGCCAGCAGCTATGAGGCCCTAGCGGCAGATACGCAGTATTTT TRBJ2-3 - TRBD2 TRBV7-8
CASSLDRPNYGYTF TGCGCCAGCAGCCTGGACAGGCCCAACTATGGCTACACCTTC TRBJ1-2 - TRBD1 TRBV5-1
CASSLGLAGGFQETQYF TGTGCCAGCAGCTTAGGTCTAGCGGGGGGGTTCCAAGAGACCCAGTACTTC TRBJ2-5 - TRBD2 TRBV7-2
CASSRSTAYEQYF TGCGCCAGCAGCCGGTCGACAGCGTACGAGCAGTACTTC TRBJ2-7 - - TRBV4-3
CASSPTGEQYF TGTGCCAGCAGCCCCACGGGCGAGCAGTACTTC TRBJ2-7 - - TRBV11-2
CASSQALGWRDDYEQYF TGCGCCAGCAGCCAAGCCCTAGGGTGGAGGGACGACTACGAGCAGTACTTC TRBJ2-7 - - TRBV4-1
CATSRETSGRGTDTQYF TGTGCCACCAGCAGAGAGACTAGCGGGAGGGGCACAGATACGCAGTATTTT TRBJ2-3 - TRBD2 TRBV15
CASSDRTGSIGAFF TGTGCCAGCAGTGACAGGACAGGGTCCATAGGGGCTTTCTTT TRBJ1-1 - TRBD1 TRBV2
CASSGDRGAGELFF TGTGCCAGCAGCGGGGACAGGGGGGCCGGGGAGCTGTTTTTT TRBJ2-2 - TRBD1 TRBV5-6
CTSSQVLLAYEQYF TGCACCAGCAGCCAAGTTCTATTGGCCTACGAGCAGTACTTC TRBJ2-7 - - TRBV1
CASSYGQGAGELFF TGCGCCAGCAGCTACGGACAGGGCGCCGGGGAGCTGTTTTTT TRBJ2-2 - TRBD1 TRBV5-1
CASSQGGQGAHEQYF TGTGCCAGCAGCCAGGGGGGACAGGGAGCCCACGAGCAGTACTTC TRBJ2-7 once TRBD1 TRBV7-3
CASSSANTGELFF TGTGCCAGCAGCTCCGCGAACACCGGGGAGCTGTTTTTT TRBJ2-2 - - TRBV7-3
CASILKRFVQFF TGTGCCAGTATTCTAAAGAGGTTTGTGCAGTTCTTC TRBJ2-1 - - TRBV19
CASSLPGTGVMNTEAFF TGTGCCAGCAGCTTACCCGGGACAGGCGTCATGAACACTGAAGCTTTCTTT TRBJ1-1 - TRBD1 TRBV7-9
CASEPENISYNEQFF TGTGCCAGCGAACCCGAAAATATTTCCTACAATGAGCAGTTCTTC TRBJ2-1 - - TRBV28
CASSGPLLYEQYF TGTGCCAGCAGTGGACCCCTCCTCTACGAGCAGTACTTC TRBJ2-7 once - TRBV25-1
CASSSRGTGRSYEQYF TGCGCCAGCAGTTCTCGGGGGACAGGGAGGTCCTACGAGCAGTACTTC TRBJ2-7 - TRBD1 TRBV5-1
CASSPRQGTPLSGNTIYF TGCGCCAGCAGCCCGCGACAGGGTACGCCTCTCTCTGGAAACACCATATATTTT TRBJ1-3 - TRBD1 TRBV5-1
CASSPGGTGANVLTF TGTGCCAGCTCACCAGGGGGGACTGGGGCCAACGTCCTGACTTTC TRBJ2-6 - - TRBV18
CASSHKGAGAGNTIYF TGTGCCAGCAGCCATAAAGGTGCAGGGGCTGGAAACACCATATATTTT TRBJ1-3 once - TRBV7-9
CASSYARVASSYEQYF TGTGCCAGCAGCTACGCTCGGGTGGCCAGTTCCTACGAGCAGTACTTC TRBJ2-7 - - TRBV28
CASSLTESAGELFF TGTGCCAGCAGCTTAACGGAGTCGGCCGGGGAGCTGTTTTTT TRBJ2-2 - - TRBV7-3
CASITPQGGVNTEAFF TGTGCCAGCATTACCCCGCAAGGCGGGGTTAACACTGAAGCTTTCTTT TRBJ1-1 - - TRBV21-1
CASSKGQGETQYF TGTGCCAGCAGCAAAGGACAGGGGGAGACCCAGTACTTC TRBJ2-5 - TRBD1 TRBV5-4
CASSSGQGQETQYF TGTGCCAGCAGCTCCGGACAGGGCCAAGAGACCCAGTACTTC TRBJ2-5 - TRBD1 TRBV11-2
CASSFRTSATYEQYF TGTGCCAGCAGCTTTAGGACTAGCGCCACCTACGAGCAGTACTTC TRBJ2-7 - TRBD2 TRBV7-3
CASSLVSGRGQADTQYF TGTGCCAGCAGCTTAGTTTCTGGCAGGGGGCAGGCAGATACGCAGTATTTT TRBJ2-3 - TRBD1 TRBV7-2
CASTQLAGEDTGELFF TGTGCTAGCACCCAACTAGCGGGAGAGGACACCGGGGAGCTGTTTTTT TRBJ2-2 - TRBD2 TRBV7-7
CASSSGRRSNQPQHF TGTGCCAGCAGTTCAGGGCGGCGTAGCAATCAGCCCCAGCATTTT TRBJ1-5 - - TRBV27
CASSLGSGFRQPQHF TGTGCCAGCAGTTTAGGATCCGGGTTCCGTCAGCCCCAGCATTTT TRBJ1-5 - - TRBV28
CASASLSSYNEQFF TGTGCCAGCGCCTCACTGAGCTCCTACAATGAGCAGTTCTTC TRBJ2-1 - - TRBV14
CASSLGGTPGEQYF TGTGCCAGCAGTTTAGGGGGGACCCCCGGCGAGCAGTACTTC TRBJ2-7 - - TRBV28
CASSLLAGGPSPQYF TGCGCCAGCAGCCTATTAGCGGGGGGGCCGTCACCGCAGTATTTT TRBJ2-3 - TRBD2 TRBV4-3
CASSGTGGGGELFF TGCGCCAGCAGCGGGACAGGGGGCGGCGGGGAGCTGTTTTTT TRBJ2-2 - TRBD1 TRBV10-1
CASSPEGWDTIYF TGCGCCAGCAGCCCCGAAGGGTGGGACACCATATATTTT TRBJ1-3 once - TRBV5-1
CASSFGPYEQFF TGTGCCAGCAGTTTTGGTCCTTATGAGCAGTTCTTC TRBJ2-1 once - TRBV27
CASSVRPPGANEKLFF TGTGCCAGCAGTGTAAGGCCTCCGGGGGCGAACGAAAAACTGTTTTTT TRBJ1-4 once - TRBV6-1
CASSAGQGNYEQYF TGTGCCAGCTCAGCGGGACAGGGTAACTACGAGCAGTACTTC TRBJ2-7 - TRBD1 TRBV18
CATDRQGGELFF TGCGCCACCGATCGACAGGGCGGGGAGCTGTTTTTT TRBJ2-2 - TRBD1 TRBV10-2
CSASSQPNYGYTF TGCAGTGCTAGTTCTCAGCCTAACTATGGCTACACCTTC TRBJ1-2 - - TRBV20-1
CSASGPTDTQYF TGCAGTGCTAGTGGGCCCACAGATACGCAGTATTTT TRBJ2-3 - - TRBV20-1
CASSYGWFDRGGSSYNEQFF TGTGCCAGCAGTTACGGGTGGTTTGACCGGGGGGGGAGCTCCTACAATGAGCAGTTCTTC TRBJ2-1 - TRBD2 TRBV6-2/TRBV6-3
CASSEGNEQFF TGCGCCAGCAGTGAGGGGAATGAGCAGTTCTTC TRBJ2-1 few - TRBV10-2
CASSVEAGTYNEQFF TGTGCCAGCAGCGTAGAGGCGGGGACCTACAATGAGCAGTTCTTC TRBJ2-1 - - TRBV9
CASRTSGTYEQYF TGTGCCAGCAGGACTAGCGGCACCTACGAGCAGTACTTC TRBJ2-7 - TRBD2 TRBV5-8
CASSLAEDAYTF TGTGCCAGCAGCTTGGCCGAAGACGCCTACACCTTC TRBJ1-2 - - TRBV5-4
CASSYGSSKNIQYF TGTGCCAGCAGTTACGGTAGCTCGAAAAACATTCAGTACTTC TRBJ2-4 many - TRBV27